What follows is one T cell receptor beta chain and its context. Methods used by the authors: Counts of nucleated cells, estimated from reference gene primer amplification, were obtained. Assay: immunoSEQ multiplex PCR; the TCRdb copy retains only in-frame clones and omits some. For V, J and clone size, that table is used; D and trimming come from the DNA. The table has over 150,000 clones, around 74% seen once. The germline CDR1 and CDR2 sequences are SGHNT and YENEEA. This CDR3 has 16 amino acids. Losses at the gene ends were 1 base for V and 4 bases for J; bases not matched to a gene: 4. This sample is part of a study of blood T cell repertoires in COVID-19.

Sample: peripheral blood. The gene calls are TRBV11-3 and TRBJ2-3; 11 bases align to TRBD2. The source is a man between 65 and 79 years old with acute or convalescent COVID-19. CDR3 nucleotide sequence: TGTGCCAGCAGCTTAGTGACTAGCGGGAATTCAGATACGCAGTATTTT. Translating gives CASSLVTSGNSDTQYF.